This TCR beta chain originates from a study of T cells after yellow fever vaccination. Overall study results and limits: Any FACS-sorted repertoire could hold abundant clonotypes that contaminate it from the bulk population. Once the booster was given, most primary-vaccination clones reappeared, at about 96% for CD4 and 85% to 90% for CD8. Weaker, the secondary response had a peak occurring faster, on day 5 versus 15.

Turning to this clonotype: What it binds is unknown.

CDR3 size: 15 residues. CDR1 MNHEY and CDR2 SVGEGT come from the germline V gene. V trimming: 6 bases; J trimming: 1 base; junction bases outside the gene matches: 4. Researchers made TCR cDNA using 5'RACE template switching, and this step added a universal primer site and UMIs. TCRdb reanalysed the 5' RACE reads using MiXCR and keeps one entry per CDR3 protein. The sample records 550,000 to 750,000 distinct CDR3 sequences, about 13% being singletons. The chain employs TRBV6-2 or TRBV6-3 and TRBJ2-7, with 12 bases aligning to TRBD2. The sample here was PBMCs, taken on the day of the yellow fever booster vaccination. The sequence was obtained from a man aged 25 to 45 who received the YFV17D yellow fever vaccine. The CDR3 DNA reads TGTGCCAGCAGCTGGACTAGCGGGGAATCCTACGAGCAGTACTTC. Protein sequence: CASSWTSGESYEQYF.